This TCR beta chain was found in a study of beta chain features in type 1 diabetes. Study at large: Sorted cells numbering approximately 110,000,000 were examined across all samples.

Study findings and constraints: Researchers could not determine here whether HLA type influences TCRB rearrangement. Shorter TCRB CDR3s, moderately but significantly so, were found in Type 1 diabetes patients in all four CD4+ subsets. Across patients, naive, central memory and Treg TCRB repertoires exhibited apparently greater similarity than was observed across healthy donors.

With regard to this clone: Its antigen is not known.

V shed 6 bases and J shed 2 bases, with 10 bases lying between them. Germline V gene data show CDR1 as SGHVS and CDR2 as FNYEAQ. This CDR3 has 13 residues. Each sorted fraction was over 95% pure. The sequenced template was cDNA made from the entire isolated RNA. Only in-frame clones appear in the TCRdb table, and some are missing; sequencing was by immunoSEQ multiplex PCR. The table has about 650,000 clones, over 10% seen once; the top ten hold roughly 0.11%. This TCR was sampled from a young man with type 1 diabetes. The V gene is TRBV7-6, the J gene TRBJ1-2; D not certain. Input material: naive CD4+ T cells from blood. This CDR3 is CASSSGENYGYTF. In DNA, the CDR3 is TGTGCCAGCAGTAGCGGGGAGAACTATGGCTACACCTTC.